This TCR beta chain was sequenced in a study of T cells in pancreatic ductal adenocarcinoma. Sequencing was performed with immunoSEQ multiplex PCR; in TCRdb, only in-frame clones are kept and a portion is missing. The table shows 30,000 or so clones, with about 92% occurring only once. The selected patients with pancreatic ductal adenocarcinoma had surgery but no neoadjuvant therapy. V lost 9 bases and J lost 0, with 18 bases in between. The CDR3 extends over 16 amino acids. Germline values: CDR1 MDHEN, CDR2 SYDVKM. Sequenced input: PBMCs. This chain links TRBV28 with TRBJ1-5; D may be TRBD1 (5 bases). The clonotype was recovered from a human donor with pancreatic ductal adenocarcinoma. This CDR3 reads CASHQGSGPSNQPQHF. In nucleotides, the CDR3 is TGTGCCAGTCATCAAGGTTCGGGACCTAGCAATCAGCCCCAGCATTTT. The whole variable domain, filled in from reference TRBV28 and TRBJ1-5, reads DVKVTQSSRYLVKRTGEKVFLECVQDMDHENMFWYRQDPGLGLRLIYFSYDVKMKEKGDIPEGYSVSREKKERFSLILESASTNQTSMYLCASHQGSGPSNQPQHFGDGTRLSIL.